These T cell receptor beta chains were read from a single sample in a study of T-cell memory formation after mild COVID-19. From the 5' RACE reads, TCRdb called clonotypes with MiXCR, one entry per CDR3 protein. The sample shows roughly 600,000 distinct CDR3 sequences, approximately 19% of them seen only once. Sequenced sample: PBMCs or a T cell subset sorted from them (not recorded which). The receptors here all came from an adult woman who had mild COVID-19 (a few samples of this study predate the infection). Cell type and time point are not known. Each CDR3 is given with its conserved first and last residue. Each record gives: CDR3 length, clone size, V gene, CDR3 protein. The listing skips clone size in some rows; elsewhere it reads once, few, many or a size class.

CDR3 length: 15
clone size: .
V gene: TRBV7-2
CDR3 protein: CASSLAGTTPGEQYF

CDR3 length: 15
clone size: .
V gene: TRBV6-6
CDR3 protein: CASSYSTGTTYEQYF

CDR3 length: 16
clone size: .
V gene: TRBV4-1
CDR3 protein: CASSPFATGDAETQYF

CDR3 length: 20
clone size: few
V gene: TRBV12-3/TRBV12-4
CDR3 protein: CASSPLGLAGGPRSTDTQYF

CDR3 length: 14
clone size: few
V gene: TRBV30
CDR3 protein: CAWSTGPDFYTQYF

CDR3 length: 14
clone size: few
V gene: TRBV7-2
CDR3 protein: CASSLEGADPGYTF

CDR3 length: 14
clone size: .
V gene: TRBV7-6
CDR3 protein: CASGGQGPYNEQFF

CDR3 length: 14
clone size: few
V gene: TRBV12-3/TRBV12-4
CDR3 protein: CASSWGQGGYEQYF

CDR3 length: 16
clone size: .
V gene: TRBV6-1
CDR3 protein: CASRRTGTPGANVLTF

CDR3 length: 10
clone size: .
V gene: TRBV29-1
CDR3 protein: CACVGTEAFF

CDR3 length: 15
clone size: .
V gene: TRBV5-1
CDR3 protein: CASSLSRDNGHEQYF

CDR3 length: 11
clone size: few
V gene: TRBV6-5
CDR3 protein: CAIEHGTEAFF

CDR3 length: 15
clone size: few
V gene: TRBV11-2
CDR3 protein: CASSPYSSRHNEQFF

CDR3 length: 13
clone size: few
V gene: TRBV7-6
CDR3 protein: CASRPRTVETQYF

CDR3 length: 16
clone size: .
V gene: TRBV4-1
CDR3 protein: CASSPSPGLAYNEQFF

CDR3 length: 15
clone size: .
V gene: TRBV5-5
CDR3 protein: CASSGDRGFSYEQYF

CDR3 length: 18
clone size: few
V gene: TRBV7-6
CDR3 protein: CASSFSTGQGTTNEKLFF

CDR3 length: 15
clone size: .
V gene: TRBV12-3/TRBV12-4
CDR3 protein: CASSRGFRYNSPLHF

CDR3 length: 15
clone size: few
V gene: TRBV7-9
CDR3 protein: CASSLQAVWGTEAFF

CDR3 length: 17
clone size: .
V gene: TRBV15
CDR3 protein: CATRGSGQINSLYGYTF

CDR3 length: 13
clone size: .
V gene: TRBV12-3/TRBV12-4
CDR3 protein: CASGGTGSEKLFF

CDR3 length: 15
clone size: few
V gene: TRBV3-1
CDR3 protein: CASSPTGAENTEAFF

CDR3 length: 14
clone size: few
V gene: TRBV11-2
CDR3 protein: CASSLAGATGKLFF

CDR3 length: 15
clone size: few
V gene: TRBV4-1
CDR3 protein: CASSHVWGLNTEAFF

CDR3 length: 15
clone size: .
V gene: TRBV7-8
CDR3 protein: CASSPGLAPRGEQFF

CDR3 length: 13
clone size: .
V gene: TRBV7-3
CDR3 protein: CASSPAGPGELFF

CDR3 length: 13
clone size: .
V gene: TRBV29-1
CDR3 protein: CSVEGRGSYEQYF

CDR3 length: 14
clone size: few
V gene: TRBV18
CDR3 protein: CASSPKTREETQYF

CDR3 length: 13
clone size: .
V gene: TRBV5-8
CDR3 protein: CASSLGEPYEQYF

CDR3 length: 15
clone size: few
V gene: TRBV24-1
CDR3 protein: CATSSSGPNQETQYF

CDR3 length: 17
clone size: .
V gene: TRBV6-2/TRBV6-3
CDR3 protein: CASSTPLAGGPGYEQYF

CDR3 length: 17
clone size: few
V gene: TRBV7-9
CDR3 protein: CASSPPLGSGYTDTQYF

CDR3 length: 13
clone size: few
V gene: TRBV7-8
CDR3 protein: CASSPGSRKGYTF

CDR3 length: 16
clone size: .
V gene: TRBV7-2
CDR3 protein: CASSFTGDGSTDTQYF

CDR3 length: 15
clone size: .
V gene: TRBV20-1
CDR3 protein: CSARIWGGGFTEAFF

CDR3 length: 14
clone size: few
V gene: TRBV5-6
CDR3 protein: CASSFWTNTYGYTF

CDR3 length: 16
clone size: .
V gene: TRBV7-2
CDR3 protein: CASSLMRTSGSTEQYF

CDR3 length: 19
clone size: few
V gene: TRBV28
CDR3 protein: CASSLLRVLAGGSTGELFF

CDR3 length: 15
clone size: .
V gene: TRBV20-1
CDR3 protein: CSARDARGRAPGYTF

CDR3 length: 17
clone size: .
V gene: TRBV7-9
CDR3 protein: CASSSRRTGGGTDTQYF

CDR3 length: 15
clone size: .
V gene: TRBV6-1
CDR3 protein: CASSIITGGGGEQYF

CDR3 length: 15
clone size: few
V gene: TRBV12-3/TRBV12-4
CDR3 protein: CAIATTRQAPGGQFF

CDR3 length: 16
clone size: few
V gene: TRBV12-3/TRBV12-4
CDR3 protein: CASSFWWDRGRNEQFF

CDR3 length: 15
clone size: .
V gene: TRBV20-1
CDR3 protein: CSARDYIAGTDTQYF

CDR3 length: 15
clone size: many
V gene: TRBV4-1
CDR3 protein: CASRLTGTSRLGYTF

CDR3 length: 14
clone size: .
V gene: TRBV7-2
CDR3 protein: CASSFLRMGDEQFF

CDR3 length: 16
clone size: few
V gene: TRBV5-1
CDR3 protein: CASSSLGQGGTDTQYF

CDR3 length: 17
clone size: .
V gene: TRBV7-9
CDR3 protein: CASSTKQGPAGANVLTF

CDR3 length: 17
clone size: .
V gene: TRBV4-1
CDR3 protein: CASSSTSGGKGDYGYTF

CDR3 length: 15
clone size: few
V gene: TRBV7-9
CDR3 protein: CASSAGQVHSYEQYF

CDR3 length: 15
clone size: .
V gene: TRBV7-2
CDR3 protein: CASSLRGLGGTEAFF

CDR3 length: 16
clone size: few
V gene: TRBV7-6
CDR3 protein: CASSPDPGSENTEAFF

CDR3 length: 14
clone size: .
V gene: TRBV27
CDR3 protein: CASRHTGGNQPQHF